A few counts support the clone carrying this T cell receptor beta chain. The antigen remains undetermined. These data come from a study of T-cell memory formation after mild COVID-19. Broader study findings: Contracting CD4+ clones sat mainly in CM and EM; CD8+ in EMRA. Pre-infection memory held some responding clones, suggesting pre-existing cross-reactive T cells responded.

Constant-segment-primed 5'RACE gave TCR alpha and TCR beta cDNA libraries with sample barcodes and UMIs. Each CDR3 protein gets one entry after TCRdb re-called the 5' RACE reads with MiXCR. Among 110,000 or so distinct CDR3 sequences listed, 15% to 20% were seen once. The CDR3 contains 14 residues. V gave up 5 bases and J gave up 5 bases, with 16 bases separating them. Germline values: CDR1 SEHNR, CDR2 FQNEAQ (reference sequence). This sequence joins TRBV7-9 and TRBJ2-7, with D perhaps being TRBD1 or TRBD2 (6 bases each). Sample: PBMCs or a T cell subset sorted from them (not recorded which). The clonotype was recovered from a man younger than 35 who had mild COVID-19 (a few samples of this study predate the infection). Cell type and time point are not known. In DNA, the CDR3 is TGTGCCAGCAGCCCGGGGGCACAAGGCCACGAGCAGTACTTC. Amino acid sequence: CASSPGAQGHEQYF.